What follows are 18 T cell receptor beta chains derived from one specimen sequenced in a study of CD8 T cells in ankylosing spondylitis. Study results and caveats: Seemingly distinctive of ankylosing spondylitis blood was a TCR beta motif formed by eight highly homologous variants.

Which antigens these TCRs recognize remains unknown. MiXCR was run by TCRdb on the 5' RACE reads, yielding one entry per CDR3 protein. The sample yields 330,000 or so distinct CDR3 sequences, 8% seen once. The sequencing sample was made of blood, either unsorted or a sorted T cell fraction (not recorded which). These receptors were taken from a male donor with ankylosing spondylitis.

The table lists this clonotype with many counts. The CDR3 sequence is CASSSGQGSNQPQHF. The CDR3 DNA follows: TGTGCCAGCAGTTCAGGACAGGGGAGCAATCAGCCCCAGCATTTT. This chain uses TRBV27 with TRBJ1-5; TRBD1 aligns across 9 bases. The germline CDR1 and CDR2 sequences are MNHEY and SMNVEV (reference sequence). The CDR3 is 15 amino acids. After removal of 4 bases from V and 1 base from J, the junction contained 2 bases not matched to a gene.

This clonotype was observed a few times. The chain employs TRBV20-1 and TRBJ2-7; possible D gene TRBD2, 6 bases. Germline lookup yields CDR1 DFQATT and CDR2 SNEGSKA (reference sequence). V lost 0 bases to trimming and J lost 7 bases, with 13 bases between them. This CDR3 has 13 amino acids. The CDR3 DNA reads TGCAGTGCTAGAGATTCGGGAGTTAGAGAGCAGTACTTC. Translated, it gives CSARDSGVREQYF.

This clonotype occurred a few times. The chain uses TRBV27 and TRBJ2-7; TRBD2 might be the D (5 bases). The CDR3 totals 14 residues. Germline V gene lookup returns CDR1 MNHEY and CDR2 SMNVEV (reference sequence). Trimming removed 2 bases from V and 3 bases from J, with 11 bases in between. CDR3 DNA sequence: TGTGCCAGCAGTTTAAGGACTGGGAACTACGAGCAGTACTTC. Protein product: CASSLRTGNYEQYF.

This clonotype was detected ten times or more. The V gene is TRBV2, the J gene TRBJ2-7; D is uncertain. The CDR3 is 14 residues long. The germline V gene has CDR1 SNHLY and CDR2 FYNNEI. V was shortened by 0 bases and J by 3 bases, with 9 bases between the two germline ends. The CDR3: CASSEAPLGYEQYF. In nucleotides, the CDR3 is TGTGCCAGCAGTGAAGCGCCGCTAGGCTACGAGCAGTACTTC. Full variable domain (remainder filled in from reference TRBV2 and TRBJ2-7): EPEVTQTPSHQVTQMGQEVILRCVPISNHLYFYWYRQILGQKVEFLVSFYNNEISEKSEIFDDQFSVERPDGSNFTLKIRSTKLEDSAMYFCASSEAPLGYEQYFGPGTRLTVT.

This clonotype was counted ten times or more. J is TRBJ2-3 and V is TRBV29-1; D perhaps matches TRBD2 (5 bases). Trimming removed 3 bases at V and 3 bases at J, with 7 bases between. This CDR3 comprises 12 residues. Germline V gene lookup returns CDR1 SQVTM and CDR2 ANQGSEA. Here the CDR3 reads CSVDRGTDTQYF. CDR3 sequence (DNA): TGCAGCGTTGACCGAGGGACAGATACGCAGTATTTT.

This clonotype was counted only a few times. V usage is TRBV28 and J usage is TRBJ2-7; TRBD1 matches 8 bases. This CDR3 spans 16 amino acids. The germline V gene has CDR1 MDHEN and CDR2 SYDVKM. V lost 5 bases, J lost 2 bases, and 11 bases stayed unmatched. The CDR3 DNA follows: TGTGCCAGCAGTGACCCACCGACAGGGGCAACCTACGAGCAGTACTTC. Encoded protein: CASSDPPTGATYEQYF.

This clonotype turned up a few times. The chain employs TRBV29-1 and TRBJ2-7, with D unresolved. Germline values: CDR1 SQVTM, CDR2 ANQGSEA. The CDR3 sequence is 11 residues long. Trimming removed 2 bases from V and 6 bases from J, with 8 bases in between. This chain's CDR3 is CSVERVGEQYF. The CDR3 bases are TGCAGCGTTGAAAGGGTCGGCGAGCAGTACTTC.

V gene TRBV7-2 combines with J gene TRBJ2-7, with D possibly TRBD2 on 5 matching bases. Trimming left V 4 bases short and J 4 bases short, with 14 bases between. The germline V gene has CDR1 SGHTA and CDR2 FQGNSA. This CDR3 spans 14 amino acids. CDR3 sequence reads: CASSSSGVRYEQYF. The CDR3 DNA reads TGTGCCAGCAGCTCGTCCGGGGTCAGATACGAGCAGTACTTC.

The V gene is TRBV4-3, the J gene TRBJ2-1; TRBD2 matches 7 bases. The germline gives CDR1 LGHNA, CDR2 YSLEER. CDR3 length: 15 residues. After removal of 3 bases from V and 8 bases from J, the junction contained 10 bases not matched to a gene. CDR3 in amino acids: CASSHFSLRGDEQFF. In DNA form, the CDR3 reads TGCGCCAGCAGCCATTTCTCCTTACGGGGGGATGAGCAGTTCTTC.

The DNA for the CDR3 is TGTGCCAGCAGCGTCCTAGCGGAGCAAGTTTACAATGAGCAGTTCTTC. Translated, it gives CASSVLAEQVYNEQFF. The chain employs TRBV5-6 and TRBJ2-1, with 7 bases fitting TRBD2. The germline V gene encodes CDR1 SGHDT and CDR2 YYEEEE. CDR3 length equals 16 residues. After removal of 4 bases from V and 4 bases from J, the junction contained 11 bases not matched to a gene.

The gene calls are TRBV18 and TRBJ2-7, with 7 nucleotides matching TRBD2. Per the germline V gene, CDR1 is KGHSH and CDR2 is LQKENI. This CDR3 contains 14 residues. The V and J ends lost 2 bases and 4 bases, in that order; junction bases with no gene match: 5. The CDR3 DNA is TGTGCCAGCTCACCAGAGCTGCGGGAGTACGAGCAGTACTTC. It yields the protein CASSPELREYEQYF.

The gene calls are TRBV4-2 and TRBJ2-7; TRBD2 agrees at 11 bases. CDR3 length: 16 amino acids. Trimming took 2 bases from V and 2 from J; bases not matched to a gene: 5. CDR1 and CDR2 (germline): LGHNA, YNFKEQ. CDR3 nucleotides: TGTGCCAGCAGCCAAACCGGGACTAGCGGAACCTACGAGCAGTACTTC. This encodes CASSQTGTSGTYEQYF.

This clonotype came up a few times. This chain links TRBV5-1 with TRBJ2-6; D is unresolved. Germline loops: CDR1 SGHRS, CDR2 YFSETQ. V shed 6 bases and J shed 1 base, with 2 bases lying between them. The CDR3 length is 12 residues. Here the CDR3 DNA reads TGCGCCAGCACTTCTGGGGCCAACGTCCTGACTTTC. Its translation is CASTSGANVLTF.

J is TRBJ2-2 and V is TRBV19, with D tentatively TRBD1 or TRBD2 (5 bases each). Germline CDR1 and CDR2: LNHDA and SQIVND (reference sequence). The CDR3 is made up of 14 amino acids. V was trimmed by 6 bases and J by 3 bases, leaving 11 bases between them. The CDR3 bases are TGTGCCAGTAGGAGGGGTGCGTACACCGGGGAGCTGTTTTTT. It translates to CASRRGAYTGELFF.

This clonotype has more than one count but fewer than ten. This sequence joins TRBV4-1 and TRBJ2-7, with TRBD2 matching over 12 bases. From germline, CDR1 is MGHRA and CDR2 YSYEKL. The CDR3 length is 16 residues. J was trimmed by 4 bases and V by 4 bases; bases with no gene match: 8. CDR3 protein: CASSPPMTSGSYEQYF. CDR3 coding DNA: TGCGCCAGCAGCCCTCCGATGACTAGCGGGAGTTACGAGCAGTACTTC.

This clonotype occurred a few times. The chain recombines TRBV20-1 with TRBJ2-3, with 8 positions matching TRBD2. The germline V gene encodes CDR1 DFQATT and CDR2 SNEGSKA (reference sequence). The CDR3 consists of 13 residues. Trimming cost V 6 bases and J 1 base; bases outside gene matches: 3. CDR3 in DNA: TGCAGTGCCAAAGCGGGAGGCACAGATACGCAGTATTTT. Translated: CSAKAGGTDTQYF.

The sample holds many counts of this clonotype. The CDR3 loop reads CRTETEPYEQYF. CDR3 DNA: TGCAGGACTGAGACTGAGCCCTACGAGCAGTACTTC. This rearrangement joins TRBV29-1 to TRBJ2-7; no definite D call. The CDR3 length is 12 residues. Germline lookup yields CDR1 SQVTM and CDR2 ANQGSEA.

In this sample, this clonotype turned up many times. This chain uses TRBV6-5 with TRBJ1-5; D gene ambiguous. The V gene lost 4 bases and the J gene lost 6 bases, with 7 bases spanning the gap. CDR3 length equals 12 residues. CDR1 and CDR2 from the germline V gene are MNHEY and SVGAGI. CDR3 bases: TGTGCCAGCAGTTTCAGAGGTCAGCCCCAGCATTTT. As protein: CASSFRGQPQHF.